This T cell receptor beta chain was recovered during a study of blood T cell repertoires in COVID-19 (TCRdb year 2020). As for the study more broadly: Samples covering the acute and convalescent phases of COVID-19 were provided by collaborators in the United States, Italy and Spain. The material from the prospective study consisted of cDNA or gDNA derived from T cells, B-cell-depleted T cells, or PBMCs. Subjects who had been exposed to COVID-19, were actively infected with it, or had recovered from it provided the deeply sampled blood TCRbeta repertoires that made up the dataset. The repertoires were made available in a free public database intended to serve as a resource for research on the immune response to SARS-CoV-2. Samples were obtained from the ongoing ImmuneRACE study (first 160 participants) and from roughly 1,300 subjects provided by 6 global collaborators. Sample metadata almost always included a de-identified subject ID, COVID-19 status, age in years and sex. Where HLA class I and class II types were available, the types were taken from metadata supplied by the sample provider, not from assay-based typing.

The immunoSEQ Assay, a bias-controlled multiplex PCR, was used to amplify TCRbeta CDR3 regions from genomic DNA. Per the source publication's procedure: Nucleated cell counts per sample were estimated from amplification of reference gene primers within the assay. Sequence reads were collapsed and filtered to measure the absolute abundance of every unique TCRbeta CDR3 rearrangement. For each sample, productive Simpson clonality was calculated by taking the square root of Simpson's diversity index across productive rearrangements. As stored in TCRdb, this immuneACCESS dataset retains in-frame rearrangements with V and J assigned. A fraction of the clones does not appear; measured against another copy, unresolved V genes explain less than half of the discrepancy, and the remainder lacks a known reason. V and J calls plus clone size are reproduced from that table; the DNA served to infer D and trimming. A total of nearly 200,000 clones appear in this sample, 80% to 85% of them only once. Approximately 7.9% of the sample rests with the top ten.

With regard to this clone: There is no known antigen for this receptor. There are no base qualities to consult, and no much larger clone falls within one base.

In the prospective study, participants were 18 to 89 years old, resided in about two dozen geographic areas of the United States, and were enrolled through a virtual design. Cohort assignment in the prospective study relied on participant-reported clinical history from a screening survey and a study questionnaire. ImmuneRACE Cohort 3 recovered participants were defined by two consecutive negative NP/OP PCR tests, healthcare professional clearance, or symptom resolution. In the prospective study, mobile phlebotomists collected whole blood, serum and a nasopharyngeal or oropharyngeal swab from each participant. Additional blood draws and questionnaires over an approximately two-month period could optionally be provided by prospective study participants. Blood samples from the prospective study were shipped frozen or at room temperature prior to DNA extraction. What the work shows at the level of the full study, not this receptor alone: Clinical and demographic metadata were provided uncurated, with the amount varying by source and participant.

Including the terminal cysteine and phenylalanine, the CDR3 comprises 14 residues. Only the CDR3 part of the read is kept: 42 bases, read in frame from the first base. V was cut back by 1 base and J by 6 bases, leaving a gap of 10 bases between them. According to the germline V gene, CDR1 reads SNHLY and CDR2 reads FYNNEI. The sequence joins TRBV2 to TRBJ1-5; the D segment cannot be called with confidence. The sequence derives from a man in his forties who had recovered from COVID-19. The sample consisted of PBMCs or T cells enriched from blood (not recorded which). The CDR3 region reads CASSEGGLGQPQHF. The nucleotides read TGTGCCAGCAGTGAAGGAGGGTTGGGTCAGCCCCAGCATTTT.